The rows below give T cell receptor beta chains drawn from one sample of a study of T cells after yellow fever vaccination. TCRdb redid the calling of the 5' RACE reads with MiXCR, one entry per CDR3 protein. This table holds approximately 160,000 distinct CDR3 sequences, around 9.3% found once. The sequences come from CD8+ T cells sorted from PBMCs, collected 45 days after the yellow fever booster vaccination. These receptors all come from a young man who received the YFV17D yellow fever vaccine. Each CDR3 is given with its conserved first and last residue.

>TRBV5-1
CASSPSGTANTEAFF
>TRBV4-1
CASSRRLPGTGGAANTGELFF
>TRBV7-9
CASSLTVNNEQFF
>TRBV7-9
CASSLVLQGTDTQYF
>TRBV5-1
CASSITGTEAFF
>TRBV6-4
CASSDNGGATDTQYF
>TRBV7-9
CASSLVTGDTGELFF
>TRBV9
CASSSPLSRVLYGYTF
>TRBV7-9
CASFRSYNEQFF
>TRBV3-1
CASSLPGGRPGELFF
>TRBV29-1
CSATGGPGELFF
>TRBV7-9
CASSSEGRVEKLFF
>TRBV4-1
CASSLGTTVFSGANVLTF
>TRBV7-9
CASSLENLYGYTF
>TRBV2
CASSEGTGATDTQYF
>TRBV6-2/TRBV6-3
CASSYSLSNNEQFF
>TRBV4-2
CASSRLSREQETQYF
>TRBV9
CASSVGPGAGSYNSPLHF
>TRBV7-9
CASSLVGHSNIQYF
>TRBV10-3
CAISDPSGGAFYNEQFF
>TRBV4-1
CTSSQVDDISTDTQYF
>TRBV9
CASSAKGGENIQYF
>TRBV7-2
CASSYRDRVNQETQYF
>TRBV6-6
CAITDSYNYGYTF
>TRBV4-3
CASSQDFGGPRNHHEQYF
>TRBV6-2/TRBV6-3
CASSPDRGKQYF
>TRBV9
CASSVEWQGTGELFF
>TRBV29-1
CSVGGTAPYEQYF
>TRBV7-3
CASSPIPGQGNNEQFF
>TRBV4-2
CASSQDEAGRIYEQYF
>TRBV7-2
CASSLIQRPTDEQFF
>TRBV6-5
CASSYSKVQGPYQETQYF
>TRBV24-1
CATSVKHGELFF
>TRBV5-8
CASSGRGLEAEAFF
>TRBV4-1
CASSLGQGRLEAFF
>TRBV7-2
CASSSPTGTSSYNSPLHF
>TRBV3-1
CASSRATTGIGELFF
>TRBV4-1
CASSQVAGGTGELFF
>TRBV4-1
CASSLLWDGGNEQFF
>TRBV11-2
CASSLLSADTQYF
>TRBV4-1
CASLNPGSGNEKLFF
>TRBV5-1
CASSFKNTEAFF